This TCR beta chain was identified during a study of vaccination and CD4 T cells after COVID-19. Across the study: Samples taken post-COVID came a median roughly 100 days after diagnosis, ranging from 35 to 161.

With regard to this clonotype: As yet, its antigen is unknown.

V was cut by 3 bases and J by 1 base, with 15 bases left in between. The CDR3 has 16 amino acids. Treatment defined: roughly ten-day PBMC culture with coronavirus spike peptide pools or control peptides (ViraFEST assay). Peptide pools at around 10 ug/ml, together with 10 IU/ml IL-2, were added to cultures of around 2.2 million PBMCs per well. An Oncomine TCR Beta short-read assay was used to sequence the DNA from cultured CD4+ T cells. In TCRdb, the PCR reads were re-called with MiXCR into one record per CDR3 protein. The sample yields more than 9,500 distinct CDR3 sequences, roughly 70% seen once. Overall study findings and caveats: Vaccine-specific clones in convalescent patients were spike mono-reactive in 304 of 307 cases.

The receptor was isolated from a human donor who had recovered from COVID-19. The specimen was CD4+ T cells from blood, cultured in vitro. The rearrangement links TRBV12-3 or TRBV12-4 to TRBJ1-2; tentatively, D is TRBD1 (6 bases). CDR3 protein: CASSFDRSPFNYGYTF. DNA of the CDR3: TGTGCCAGCAGTTTCGACAGGTCCCCTTTTAACTATGGCTACACCTTC.